This note documents a single TCR beta chain sequence. Its antigen is unknown. Base-call qualities are not available, and no considerably larger clone is one nucleotide away. These data belong to a study of blood T cell repertoires in COVID-19 (dated by TCRdb to 2019 to 2021). Background on the whole study: Collaborator samples came from the United States, Italy and Spain and covered acute and convalescent phases of COVID-19. The material from the prospective study consisted of cDNA or gDNA derived from T cells, B-cell-depleted T cells, or PBMCs. Deeply sampled blood TCRbeta repertoires from subjects exposed to, actively infected with, or recovered from COVID-19 were included in the dataset. The repertoires were made available in a free public database intended to serve as a resource for research on the immune response to SARS-CoV-2. Samples came from the ongoing ImmuneRACE study (first 160 participants) plus 1,254 subjects from 6 global collaborators. The sample metadata nearly always contained a de-identified subject ID, COVID-19 status, age in years and sex. Where HLA class I and class II types were available, the types were taken from metadata supplied by the sample provider, not from assay-based typing. Overall study outcomes, separate from this receptor: The amount of clinical and demographic metadata varied by source and participant and was provided uncurated.

Collaborating institutions collected whole blood in K2EDTA tubes following their own protocols. Collaborator samples were shipped for TCRbeta analysis as frozen whole blood, isolated PBMCs, or DNA extracted from either sample type. TCRbeta CDR3 regions were amplified from genomic DNA by means of the immunoSEQ Assay, a bias-controlled multiplex PCR. The paper's data handling went like this. Within the assay, amplification of reference gene primers was used to estimate how many nucleated cells each sample contained. To quantify the absolute abundance of each unique TCRbeta CDR3 rearrangement, sequence reads were collapsed and filtered. For each sample, productive Simpson clonality was calculated by taking the square root of Simpson's diversity index across productive rearrangements. This immuneACCESS table, as held by TCRdb, lists in-frame sequences with V and J called but not all clones. Of the missing ones, under half trace to an unresolved V gene in checked studies; the others have no known cause. V, J and clone size reflect that table, while D and trimming were determined from the DNA. The sample table lists some 220,000 clones, around four fifths of them with a count of one. About a sixth of the sample belongs to the ten largest clones.

Per the germline V gene (reference sequence), SGHNT is the CDR1 and YYREEE is the CDR2. Measured from the cysteine to the phenylalanine, the CDR3 is 15 residues long. Only the CDR3 portion is preserved as DNA: 45 bases, with reading frame beginning at the first base. V lost 5 bases and J lost 3 bases; the stretch between them is 17 bases long. Recombination connected TRBV5-4 to TRBJ1-1; perhaps TRBD1 is the D gene, with 6 bases matching. Material: peripheral blood. This TCR was sampled from a woman at least 80 years old with active or convalescent COVID-19. The CDR3 reads as follows: CASSSPRGYYTEAFF. The DNA reads as follows: TGTGCCAGCAGTTCCCCCAGGGGCTATTACACTGAAGCTTTCTTT.